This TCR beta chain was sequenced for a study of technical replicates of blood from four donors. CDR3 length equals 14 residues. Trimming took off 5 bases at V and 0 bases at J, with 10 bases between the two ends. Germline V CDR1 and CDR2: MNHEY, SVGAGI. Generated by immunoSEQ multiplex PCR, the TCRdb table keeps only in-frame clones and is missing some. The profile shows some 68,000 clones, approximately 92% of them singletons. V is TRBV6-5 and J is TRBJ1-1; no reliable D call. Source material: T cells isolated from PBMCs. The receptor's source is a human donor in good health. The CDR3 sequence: CASSRLGVNTEAFF. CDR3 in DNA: TGTGCCAGCAGTCGACTAGGTGTGAACACTGAAGCTTTCTTT.